The 22 T cell receptor beta chains in this list originate from one sample, sequenced in a study of T-cell reconstitution after alpha-beta-depleted transplantation in children (dated by TCRdb to the mid-2010s). The sample's treatment or condition, from its label and the paper: allogeneic hematopoietic cell transplantation with graft depleted of TCRalphabeta T cells and CD19 B cells. The library came from PCR. This sample was sequenced with an Illumina HiSeq 2500. TCR library preparation used molecular barcoding, with unique molecular identifiers applied to normalize quantification of the TCRbeta repertoire. The public reads were reanalyzed by TCRdb: fastp trimming at Q25, MiXCR alignment, in-frame beta chains only. For every CDR3 protein sequence, its rows merge into one entry that carries the most common genes and DNA. For this sample the table gives 550,000 to 600,000 distinct CDR3 sequences, of which 23% were detected only once. Together, the top ten hold 13% to 15% of the sample.

The sequencing here drew on PBMCs, mostly from graft donor cells, taken 360 days after TCRalphabeta/CD19-depleted stem cell transplant. The receptors come from a boy under three years old who had a stem cell transplant for acute myeloid leukemia, so the T cells may come from the graft donor.

This clonotype was seen at least ten times. The chain uses TRBV12-3 or TRBV12-4 and TRBJ2-1; 9 bases fit TRBD1. Trimming removed 6 bases from V and 7 bases from J; junction bases left unmatched: 1. This CDR3 is built from 12 residues. As DNA, the CDR3 is TGTGCCAGCAGGACAGGGGGGAATGAGCAGTTCTTC. This encodes CASRTGGNEQFF.

The V gene is TRBV5-5, the J gene TRBJ2-2; 9 bases map to TRBD1. Germline V CDR1 and CDR2: SGHKS, YYEKEE (reference sequence). Trimming removed 2 bases from V and 6 bases from J; junction bases left unmatched: 11. The CDR3 runs 17 residues. Written as DNA, the CDR3 is TGTGCCAGCAGCTTAGGGCCGGGACAGGGTCTACCCGGGGAGCTGTTTTTT. It encodes CASSLGPGQGLPGELFF.

J is TRBJ1-2 and V is TRBV20-1; D may be TRBD1 (5 bases). V dropped 3 bases and J dropped 0 bases, with 17 bases sitting between them. The CDR3 extends over 16 amino acids. CDR1 and CDR2 (germline): DFQATT, SNEGSKA (reference sequence). The CDR3 sequence is CSASILRGNPNYGYTF. The CDR3 DNA reads as TGCAGTGCTAGCATACTACGGGGGAATCCTAACTATGGCTACACCTTC.

The gene calls are TRBV7-9 and TRBJ2-7; D is unclear. Trimming pared 3 bases from V and 4 bases from J, leaving 7 bases between. The CDR3 has 12 amino acids. Germline V gene sequence: CDR1 SEHNR, CDR2 FQNEAQ (reference sequence). CDR3 nucleotides: TGTGCCAGCAGCTTTCCCGAATACGAGCAGTACTTC. It encodes CASSFPEYEQYF.

The rearrangement links TRBV28 to TRBJ1-2; 7 positions match TRBD1. The CDR3 length is 15 residues. From germline, CDR1 is MDHEN and CDR2 SYDVKM. V shed 6 bases, J shed 7 bases, and the junction held 14 bases outside the gene matches. CDR3 DNA: TGTGCCAGCAGACCGGCGGGACAGACAAGGGGTGGCTACACCTTC. Translating gives CASRPAGQTRGGYTF.

This clonotype was counted only a few times. At one of its ends the junction is not consistent with the germline gene, which may arise from a read error. The chain has TRBV20-1 and TRBJ2-7; TRBD1 matches at 9 bases. Germline V CDR1 and CDR2: DFQATT, SNEGSKA (reference sequence). The CDR3 is 14 residues long. DNA for the CDR3: TGCAGTGCAAGAGACCGGGACAGGGATCACGAGCAGTACTTC. Its translation is CSARDRDRDHEQYF.

V gene TRBV7-2 combines with J gene TRBJ2-7; perhaps D is TRBD1 or TRBD2 (5 bases each). The CDR3 extends over 15 amino acids. Trimming stripped 3 bases from V and 1 base from J, with 13 bases between. CDR1 SGHTA and CDR2 FQGNSA come from the germline V gene. The CDR3 DNA reads as TGTGCCAGCAGCTTTAGAAGGGGAGAATCCTACGAGCAGTACTTC. Amino acids: CASSFRRGESYEQYF.

The chain links TRBV20-1 to TRBJ2-5, with D perhaps matching TRBD1 (6 bases). V was pared by 3 bases and J by 0 bases, with 11 bases between. Germline lookup yields CDR1 DFQATT and CDR2 SNEGSKA (reference sequence). CDR3 length: 14 residues. The CDR3 here is CSARHTGNQETQYF. The CDR3 DNA is TGCAGTGCTAGGCATACAGGGAACCAAGAGACCCAGTACTTC.

This clonotype was counted ten times or more. This chain connects TRBV12-3 or TRBV12-4 to TRBJ2-3; 8 bases map to TRBD2. This CDR3 comprises 14 residues. V was pared by 6 bases and J by 3 bases, with 5 bases of the junction left unmatched. The CDR3 DNA follows: TGTGCCAGCAGGAAGCGGGAGACTACAGATACGCAGTATTTT. This sequence encodes CASRKRETTDTQYF.

This clonotype was found many times. This sequence joins TRBV9 and TRBJ2-1, with D hard to call. Germline loops: CDR1 SGDLS, CDR2 YYNGEE. The ends were cut back, 2 bases at V and 1 base at J, with 7 bases in the middle. This CDR3 contains 14 residues. The CDR3 coding sequence is TGTGCCAGCAGCGTTAGACCGTCCTACAATGAGCAGTTCTTC. Encoded protein: CASSVRPSYNEQFF.

This rearrangement joins TRBV7-3 to TRBJ2-2; the D gene could be TRBD1 or TRBD2 (5 bases each). CDR1 and CDR2 (germline): SGHTA, FQGTGA. This CDR3 has 18 amino acids. The germline V and J ends were trimmed by 0 bases and 5 bases, with 19 bases remaining between them. DNA for the CDR3: TGTGCCAGCAGCTTAACAGCCGGGACGGAATTTAGGACCGGGGAGCTGTTTTTT. Its protein is CASSLTAGTEFRTGELFF.

The sample holds many counts of this clonotype. V usage is TRBV29-1 and J usage is TRBJ2-2; possibly TRBD1 or TRBD2 for D (5 bases each). With 0 bases removed from V and 0 bases from J, the gap between germline ends came to 11 bases. Germline values: CDR1 SQVTM, CDR2 ANQGSEA. The CDR3 totals 16 residues. In nucleotides, the CDR3 is TGCAGCGTTGAAGAGGGGATGGGGGCGAACACCGGGGAGCTGTTTTTT. The encoded protein is CSVEEGMGANTGELFF.

This clonotype appeared a single time. The rearrangement joins TRBV7-2 to TRBJ2-7, with D unresolved. Germline V gene data show CDR1 as SGHTA and CDR2 as FQGNSA. The CDR3 runs 15 residues. V lost 5 bases to trimming and J lost 3 bases, with 17 bases between them. CDR3 sequence (DNA): TGTGCCAGCAGCCCTCGGACCGGGTCGTTCTACGAGCAGTACGTC. Amino acids: CASSPRTGSFYEQYV.

The V and J genes are TRBV7-2 and TRBJ1-1; tentatively, D is TRBD1 (6 bases). The V gene's germline CDR1 is SGHTA and CDR2 FQGNSA. This CDR3 has 16 amino acids. The V end was cut by 0 bases, the J end by 1 base, with 12 bases between. CDR3 loop: CASSLARGPQNTEAFF. The CDR3 DNA reads as TGTGCCAGCAGCTTAGCCAGGGGCCCTCAGAACACTGAAGCTTTCTTT.

Notes on this clonotype: One base away lies a much larger clone, so this may be a sequencing read error. The V gene is TRBV3-1, the J gene TRBJ2-1, with a possible D match to TRBD1 (7 bases). CDR3 length: 19 residues. The V gene's germline CDR1 is LGHDT and CDR2 YNNKEL (reference sequence). V was shortened by 8 bases and J by 8 bases, with 34 bases between the two germline ends. This chain's CDR3 is CASCFEAGGYRPGVDEQFF. DNA of the CDR3: TGTGCCAGCTGTTTTGAGGCAGGGGGATACCGCCCGGGGGTGGATGAGCAGTTCTTC.

The gene calls are TRBV6-2 or TRBV6-3 and TRBJ2-6, with D tentatively TRBD1 (6 bases). Germline V gives CDR1 MNHEY, CDR2 SVGEGT. The CDR3 length is 23 residues. The V end lost 6 bases, the J end lost 4 bases, and 37 bases lay between the germline ends. The CDR3, as DNA: TGTGCCAGCAGATACGACTCCCTCTTGCGGATGCGCGAACAGGGTGTAGGGGCCAACGTCCTGACTTTC. Translation gives CASRYDSLLRMREQGVGANVLTF.

This clonotype was detected ten times or more. The chain recombines TRBV5-6 with TRBJ2-7; no reliable D call. V was pared by 4 bases and J by 4 bases, with 12 bases between. The CDR3 extends over 13 amino acids. CDR1 SGHDT and CDR2 YYEEEE come from the germline V gene. The CDR3 sequence is CASSLDLGYEQYF. Written as DNA, the CDR3 is TGTGCCAGCAGCCTAGACTTGGGTTACGAGCAGTACTTC.

This clonotype appeared a few times. The chain couples TRBV9 to TRBJ2-3; D is ambiguous. The germline V and J ends were trimmed by 3 bases and 3 bases, with 5 bases remaining between them. This CDR3 has 12 amino acids. Germline loops: CDR1 SGDLS, CDR2 YYNGEE. The CDR3 DNA is TGTGCCAGCAGCGCAAAAACAGATACGCAGTATTTT. Its translation: CASSAKTDTQYF.

J is TRBJ2-5 and V is TRBV7-6; D may correspond to TRBD1 or TRBD2 (5 bases each). The CDR3 has 15 residues. Germline V lookup: CDR1 SGHVS, CDR2 FNYEAQ. V dropped 4 bases and J dropped 5 bases, with 17 bases sitting between them. This CDR3 reads CASSSNPGPEETQYF. The DNA for the CDR3 is TGTGCCAGCAGCTCGAACCCGGGGCCCGAGGAGACCCAGTACTTC.

The rearrangement uses TRBV11-2 and TRBJ2-5, with 10 nucleotides matching TRBD2. Germline V gene data show CDR1 as SGHAT and CDR2 as FQNNGV. The CDR3 length is 16 residues. Trimming at V came to 8 bases and at J to 4 bases, leaving 13 bases not matched to a gene. The CDR3 region is CASFLGSGGARETQYF. The CDR3 nucleotides are TGTGCCAGCTTCCTAGGGAGCGGGGGGGCTAGAGAGACCCAGTACTTC. Using reference TRBV11-2 and TRBJ2-5 for the parts outside the CDR3, the full variable domain is EAGVAQSPRYKIIEKRQSVAFWCNPISGHATLYWYQQILGQGPKLLIQFQNNGVVDDSQLPKDRFSAERLKGVDSTLKIQPAKLEDSAVYLCASFLGSGGARETQYFGPGTRLLVL.

In this sample, this clonotype turned up a few times. The chain links TRBV10-3 to TRBJ2-5, with 10 bases identical to TRBD1. Per the germline V gene, CDR1 is ENHRY and CDR2 is SYGVKD. V was clipped by 10 bases and J by 5 bases; unmatched bases: 7. This CDR3 contains 13 residues. CDR3 residues: CATGTGDMETQYF. CDR3 bases: TGTGCCACCGGGACAGGGGATATGGAGACCCAGTACTTC.

This clonotype has ten or more counts. V and J are TRBV28 and TRBJ2-5, with TRBD1 matching over 7 bases. This CDR3 has 15 residues. With V trimmed by 6 bases and J by 2 bases, 9 bases remained unmatched. CDR1 is MDHEN, CDR2 SYDVKM, per germline. The CDR3: CASRLLRDRQETQYF. The CDR3 region has the DNA TGTGCCAGCAGGTTGCTCCGGGACAGACAAGAGACCCAGTACTTC. The full variable domain, completed using reference TRBV28 and TRBJ2-5, is DVKVTQSSRYLVKRTGEKVFLECVQDMDHENMFWYRQDPGLGLRLIYFSYDVKMKEKGDIPEGYSVSREKKERFSLILESASTNQTSMYLCASRLLRDRQETQYFGPGTRLLVL.